A single T cell receptor (beta chain) is shown here with its context. What it binds is not known. The junction and the germline gene differ at one end; a read error may be behind it. Per germline, CDR1 SGDLS and CDR2 YYNGEE. CDR3 length equals 14 residues. 13 Jbeta primers and 60 Vbeta primers were used for the PCR. Libraries were prepared by immunoSEQ multiplex PCR; TCRdb keeps only in-frame clonotypes and omits some of them. The table includes roughly 120,000 clones, around two thirds detected once. These data come from a study of cytomegalovirus exposure and HLA in healthy donors. At the level of the study: Researchers previously reported finding 117 million unique TCR beta sequences from approximately 190 million T cells. From HLA-typed donors, an early data release held around 85 million unique TCRs.

Notes on the study in general: An assumption of roughly uniform sequencing depth across donors underlay the presence/absence analyses.

This receptor was identified in a woman in her 40s in good health and CMV-seropositive. Sequenced input: PBMCs. The V and J genes are TRBV9 and TRBJ2-7, with 7 positions matching TRBD2. The CDR3 DNA reads as TGTGCCAGCAGCAAAAGCTGGACTAGTTGGGAGCAGTGCTTC. Translating it yields CASSKSWTSWEQCF.